What follows are 31 T cell receptor beta chains derived from one specimen sequenced in a study of identical twins. TCRdb processed the 5' RACE reads anew with MiXCR; each CDR3 protein has one entry. Of 1,800,000 or so distinct CDR3 sequences in the sample, less than 35% were seen once. Sequencing was done on a sample of cord blood. These TCRs come from a newborn girl in good health.

In this sample, this clonotype turned up many times. This chain uses TRBV5-1 with TRBJ2-5; 10 bases match TRBD2. J was trimmed by 3 bases and V by 2 bases; bases with no gene match: 1. CDR1 is SGHRS and CDR2 is YFSETQ in the germline V gene. The CDR3 has 14 residues. The CDR3 region has the DNA TGCGCCAGCAGCTTTGGACTAGCGGAAGAGACCCAGTACTTC. This sequence encodes CASSFGLAEETQYF.

This clonotype was counted between two and nine times. The chain joins TRBV29-1 to TRBJ1-2, with D uncertain. With 7 bases removed from V and 8 bases from J, the gap between germline ends came to 5 bases. This CDR3 is 8 amino acids long. The germline V gene has CDR1 SQVTM and CDR2 ANQGSEA. Written as DNA, the CDR3 is TGCAGCGGTGGCGGCTACACCTTC. This codes for CSGGGYTF.

This chain joins TRBV20-1 and TRBJ2-5; weak D call: TRBD2 (6 bases). V lost 5 bases to trimming and J lost 5 bases, with 18 bases between them. This CDR3 has 14 residues. The germline gives CDR1 DFQATT, CDR2 SNEGSKA (reference sequence). The CDR3 region has the DNA TGCAGTGCTGGAAAACCCGGGACTGAGGAGACCCAGTACTTC. Translating gives CSAGKPGTEETQYF.

V gene TRBV24-1 combines with J gene TRBJ2-1; D unresolved. CDR3 length: 17 residues. Deletions cut 2 bases from V and 3 bases from J, with 16 bases between. CDR1 and CDR2 (germline): KGHDR, SFDVKD. CDR3 bases: TGTGCCACCAGTGATTCAACTATCAGAACGTTCTACAATGAGCAGTTCTTC. It codes for CATSDSTIRTFYNEQFF.

This clonotype appeared a few times. This rearrangement joins TRBV7-2 to TRBJ2-1, with unresolved D. This CDR3 has 18 residues. Per the germline V gene, CDR1 is SGHTA and CDR2 is FQGNSA. The V end was cut by 1 base, the J end by 2 bases, with 18 bases between. The CDR3 is CASSLEVIVGSPYNEQFF. CDR3 bases: TGTGCCAGCAGCTTAGAGGTCATTGTGGGAAGCCCCTACAATGAGCAGTTCTTC.

This clonotype was seen more than once but under ten times. This chain joins TRBV11-1 and TRBJ2-4; 13 nucleotides agree with TRBD2. Germline-derived CDR1 and CDR2 are SGHAT and FQDESV (reference sequence). CDR3 length equals 21 residues. Losses at the gene ends were 0 bases for V and 0 bases for J; bases not matched to a gene: 11. The CDR3 region has the DNA TGTGCCAGCAGCTTAGCCCTCCTACTAGCGGGAGGGGGGGTAGCCAAAAACATTCAGTACTTC. Its protein is CASSLALLLAGGGVAKNIQYF.

In the case of this clonotype: One base away lies a much larger clone, so this may be a sequencing read error. V gene TRBV4-2 combines with J gene TRBJ2-3; TRBD2 might be the D (6 bases). The V gene's germline CDR1 is LGHNA and CDR2 YNFKEQ. This CDR3 comprises 16 residues. The DNA of the CDR3 is TGTGCCAGCAACCAAGGAAGGAGCGGGAGCACAGATACGCAGTATTTT. As protein: CASNQGRSGSTDTQYF.

This clonotype is a singleton in its sample. This chain connects TRBV5-1 to TRBJ2-4, with unresolved D. The last part of the DNA fits TRBJ2-7 better; the J call may be wrong. Germline loops: CDR1 SGHRS, CDR2 YFSETQ. CDR3 length: 13 amino acids. The CDR3 region has the DNA TGCGCCAGCAGGCCCGACTGCTTCTACGAGCAGTACTTC. It yields the protein CASRPDCFYEQYF.

This clonotype showed up just a few times. This chain connects TRBV9 to TRBJ2-7, with 7 bases matching TRBD1. The trim removed 3 bases at V and 3 bases at J, leaving 9 bases unmatched. This CDR3 region has 15 residues. CDR1 and CDR2 (germline): SGDLS, YYNGEE. The CDR3 sequence: CASSAPTGSDYEQYF. CDR3 bases: TGTGCCAGCAGCGCACCGACAGGGAGCGACTACGAGCAGTACTTC.

This chain uses TRBV24-1 with TRBJ2-1; D call uncertain. The CDR3 covers 13 residues. V lost 4 bases, J lost 3 bases, and 6 bases lay in between. Germline CDR1 and CDR2: KGHDR and SFDVKD. The CDR3 nucleotides read TGTGCCACCAGTGAGGGGTACTACAATGAGCAGTTCTTC. Translated: CATSEGYYNEQFF.

The V call is TRBV9, the J call TRBJ2-3; 9 bases are a match to TRBD2. The CDR3 is made up of 18 amino acids. With V trimmed by 3 bases and J by 6 bases, 17 bases remained unmatched. CDR1 is SGDLS and CDR2 is YYNGEE in the germline V gene. The CDR3: CASSGFPQPREGRDTQYF. The CDR3 DNA reads as TGTGCCAGCAGCGGATTCCCCCAACCGCGGGAGGGCCGGGATACGCAGTATTTT.

The table lists this clonotype with a few counts. This chain links TRBV20-1 with TRBJ2-7; 8 bases are a match to TRBD1. The germline V gene encodes CDR1 DFQATT and CDR2 SNEGSKA (reference sequence). The ends lost 5 bases at V and 0 bases at J; junction bases unmatched: 9. The CDR3 is 15 residues long. The CDR3 is CSAPPGQGPSYEQYF. As DNA, the CDR3 is TGCAGTGCTCCACCCGGACAGGGCCCCTCCTACGAGCAGTACTTC.

This chain links TRBV27 with TRBJ2-2; D is unresolved. There are 14 residues in the CDR3. The germline CDR1 and CDR2 sequences are MNHEY and SMNVEV (reference sequence). Trimming left V 6 bases short and J 6 bases short, with 14 bases between. The DNA for the CDR3 is TGTGCCAGCAGACCGCAGGAGTATGCCGGGGAGCTGTTTTTT. This encodes CASRPQEYAGELFF.

This clonotype was picked up many times. The chain uses TRBV7-2 and TRBJ2-3; 7 nucleotides align to TRBD2. The CDR3 contains 13 residues. The V and J ends lost 5 bases and 7 bases, in that order; junction bases with no gene match: 6. The germline CDR1 and CDR2 sequences are SGHTA and FQGNSA. CDR3 coding DNA: TGTGCCAGCAGCCCGAGGGACTACTATACGCAGTATTTT. As protein: CASSPRDYYTQYF.

This rearrangement joins TRBV28 to TRBJ2-7; 10 bases align to TRBD2. The germline gives CDR1 MDHEN, CDR2 SYDVKM. CDR3 size: 17 residues. Losses at the gene ends were 2 bases for V and 4 bases for J; bases not matched to a gene: 11. CDR3 sequence reads: CASSLLRGASGSYEQYF. CDR3 in DNA: TGTGCCAGCAGTTTACTTCGAGGGGCTAGCGGGAGTTACGAGCAGTACTTC. The full variable domain, with the rest looked up from reference TRBV28 and TRBJ2-7, is DVKVTQSSRYLVKRTGEKVFLECVQDMDHENMFWYRQDPGLGLRLIYFSYDVKMKEKGDIPEGYSVSREKKERFSLILESASTNQTSMYLCASSLLRGASGSYEQYFGPGTRLTVT.

This clonotype has a handful of counts. The CDR3 loop reads CASSSSRTAPNYGYTF. CDR3 bases: TGTGCCAGCAGTTCTTCTAGGACAGCGCCTAACTATGGCTACACCTTC. The V call is TRBV27, the J call TRBJ1-2, with a weak D call TRBD1 (6 bases). Trimming shortened V by 4 bases and J by 0 bases, and 15 bases separated the two germline ends. The V gene's germline CDR1 is MNHEY and CDR2 SMNVEV (reference sequence). The CDR3 sequence is 16 residues long.

The gene calls are TRBV3-1 and TRBJ1-6; D possibly corresponds to TRBD1 (5 bases). Trimming left V 1 base short and J 10 bases short, with 11 bases between. The CDR3 is 14 residues long. Germline V gene sequence: CDR1 LGHDT, CDR2 YNNKEL (reference sequence). CDR3 in DNA: TGTGCCAGCAGCCAAGGGGGGATCCGATCACCCCTCCACTTT. Translated, it gives CASSQGGIRSPLHF.

In this sample, this clonotype turned up a few times. The rearrangement links TRBV11-2 to TRBJ2-7; TRBD1 agrees at 9 bases. CDR1 and CDR2 (germline): SGHAT, FQNNGV. The CDR3 loop spans 14 amino acids. V lost 6 bases and J lost 6; bases outside the gene matches: 9. CDR3 nucleotides: TGTGCCAGCAGAGAGAGGACAGGGGTAGCCGAGCAGTACTTC. Protein sequence: CASRERTGVAEQYF.

This clonotype was observed at least ten times. An end of the junction differs from the germline gene, which may be a read error. The CDR3 sequence is CASSLGGRNYEQYF. DNA for the CDR3: TGCGCCAGCAGCTTGGGGGGGCGGAACTACGAGCAGTACTTC. The chain combines TRBV27 with TRBJ2-7, with a weak D call TRBD2 (7 bases). Germline V gene sequence: CDR1 MNHEY, CDR2 SMNVEV (reference sequence). This CDR3 comprises 14 residues.

J is TRBJ1-5 and V is TRBV10-3; no reliable D call. Germline CDR1 is ENHRY and CDR2 is SYGVKD. The CDR3 has 18 residues. V gave up 4 bases and J gave up 3 bases, with 22 bases separating them. The CDR3 reads CAISGSKVGPRNNQPQHF. CDR3 DNA sequence: TGTGCCATCAGTGGGTCGAAGGTAGGCCCCCGCAACAATCAGCCCCAGCATTTT.

This clonotype was counted many times. The chain carries TRBV27 and TRBJ2-7; D is unresolved. The V and J ends lost 5 bases and 7 bases respectively, with 21 bases between them. This CDR3 spans 15 amino acids. From germline, CDR1 is MNHEY and CDR2 SMNVEV (reference sequence). DNA for the CDR3: TGTGCCAGCAGTGGGTGGCAGGCTAGTAGGCTGGAGCAGTACTTC. Protein sequence: CASSGWQASRLEQYF.

This clonotype was counted between two and nine times. The V gene is TRBV3-1, the J gene TRBJ2-1; 11 nucleotides match TRBD2. J was trimmed by 2 bases and V by 2 bases; bases with no gene match: 8. CDR1 is LGHDT and CDR2 is YNNKEL in the germline V gene (reference sequence). The CDR3 is 18 amino acids. CDR3 DNA: TGTGCCAGCAGCCAAAGGAGATTGACTAGCGGGGCCTACAATGAGCAGTTCTTC. Translated, it gives CASSQRRLTSGAYNEQFF.

The J gene is TRBJ2-7, the V gene TRBV7-2, with D perhaps matching TRBD1 or TRBD2 (7 bases each). Trimming removed 3 bases at V and 2 bases at J, with 14 bases between. Germline V gene lookup returns CDR1 SGHTA and CDR2 FQGNSA. The CDR3 is made up of 15 amino acids. Here the CDR3 reads CASSFSGGDPYEQYF. The DNA of the CDR3 is TGTGCCAGCAGCTTTTCAGGGGGGGACCCCTACGAGCAGTACTTC.

There are many counts of this clonotype. The V gene is TRBV5-1, the J gene TRBJ2-1; D remains ambiguous. The CDR3 has 15 residues. Germline-derived CDR1 and CDR2 are SGHRS and YFSETQ. V was shortened by 4 bases and J by 0 bases, with 11 bases between the two germline ends. CDR3 protein: CASSGVLSSYNEQFF. CDR3 nucleotides: TGCGCCAGCAGCGGCGTCCTAAGCTCCTACAATGAGCAGTTCTTC.

The rearrangement joins TRBV14 to TRBJ2-7; 11 bases are shared with TRBD1. The V gene end was trimmed by 1 base and the J gene end by 7 bases; junction bases not matched to a gene: 12. The germline V gene has CDR1 SGHDN and CDR2 FVKESK. The CDR3 is 17 amino acids. The CDR3 loop is CASSQGTGGLLRNEQYF. CDR3 nucleotide sequence: TGTGCCAGCAGCCAAGGGACAGGGGGCCTTCTACGCAATGAGCAGTACTTC.

V is TRBV14 and J is TRBJ1-1, with D hard to call. Per germline, CDR1 SGHDN and CDR2 FVKESK. V dropped 4 bases and J dropped 3 bases, with 15 bases sitting between them. The CDR3 has 15 amino acids. This CDR3 reads CASSPRQLQHTEAFF. DNA for the CDR3: TGTGCCAGCAGCCCCCGGCAGCTTCAGCACACTGAAGCTTTCTTT.

The sample holds a few counts of this clonotype. The chain is built from TRBV20-1 and TRBJ2-1; D may be TRBD2 (6 bases). This CDR3 is 16 amino acids long. Germline assignment: CDR1 DFQATT and CDR2 SNEGSKA (reference sequence). Trimming shortened V by 3 bases and J by 1 base, and 16 bases separated the two germline ends. The CDR3 DNA sequence: TGCAGTGCTAGGTTTAGCGGAGCCCAATCCTACAATGAGCAGTTCTTC. Protein sequence: CSARFSGAQSYNEQFF.

Only a few counts were recorded for this clonotype. The J gene is TRBJ2-5, the V gene TRBV27; 9 bases map to TRBD2. The CDR3 length is 14 residues. Germline-derived CDR1 and CDR2 are MNHEY and SMNVEV (reference sequence). J was trimmed by 1 base and V by 6 bases; bases with no gene match: 3. The CDR3 sequence: CASRASGTQETQYF. In DNA form, the CDR3 reads TGTGCCAGCAGGGCTAGCGGGACCCAAGAGACCCAGTACTTC.

The chain links TRBV3-1 to TRBJ2-4; D uncertain. The CDR3 contains 13 residues. CDR1 LGHDT and CDR2 YNNKEL come from the germline V gene (reference sequence). Between the trimmed V and J ends, which lost 0 bases and 13 bases, there was a span of 13 bases. For the CDR3, the DNA is TGTGCCAGCAGCCAAGATGGGTCGGTAAAGCAGTACTTC. As protein: CASSQDGSVKQYF.

This clonotype was observed at least ten times. This chain joins TRBV20-1 and TRBJ1-6; D gene ambiguous. Germline CDR1 and CDR2: DFQATT and SNEGSKA (reference sequence). Trimming stripped 0 bases from V and 7 bases from J, with 4 bases between. The CDR3 is 12 amino acids. CDR3 coding DNA: TGCAGTGCTAGAGATGGGAATTCACCCCTCCACTTT. It yields the protein CSARDGNSPLHF.

V and J are TRBV28 and TRBJ1-2; the match to TRBD1 covers 7 bases. The germline gives CDR1 MDHEN, CDR2 SYDVKM. This CDR3 is 20 amino acids long. V shed 7 bases and J 1 base; nucleotides not matched to a gene: 24. The CDR3 spells CASTPGPGTRQGQDNYGYTF. The CDR3 DNA reads as TGTGCCAGCACCCCCGGACCGGGAACAAGACAGGGTCAGGATAACTATGGCTACACCTTC.